This T cell receptor beta chain was profiled in a study of cytomegalovirus exposure and HLA in healthy donors. Trimming removed 5 bases from V and 4 bases from J; junction bases left unmatched: 12. Germline-derived CDR1 and CDR2 are WNHNN and SYGVQD (reference sequence). This CDR3 has 17 amino acids. PCR primers comprised 60 Vbeta and 13 Jbeta primers. This table comes from immunoSEQ multiplex PCR, and its TCRdb copy is limited to in-frame clones, with some not included. The profile covers fewer than 200,000 clones, with about 9.4% appearing a single time and 1% to 1.5% taken by the ten largest. The sequence came from a woman in her thirties in good health and CMV-seropositive. Sequenced sample: PBMCs. V is TRBV10-1 and J is TRBJ2-1, with 9 bases lining up with TRBD1. The CDR3 here is CASSPGQGMRGYNEQFF. The CDR3 DNA reads TGCGCCAGCAGTCCGGGACAGGGAATGAGGGGGTACAATGAGCAGTTCTTC.